The 7 T cell receptor beta chains below were found in one sample sequenced in a study of neurological immune-mediated disorders. A single record per CDR3 protein comes from TCRdb applying MiXCR to the 5' RACE reads. There are some 4,500 distinct CDR3 sequences in the sample; under 25% occur only once, and 44% lies in the top ten. Sequenced sample: CD8+ T cells from blood. Receptors were obtained from a woman aged 55-70 years with HTLV-1-associated myelopathy (HAM/TSP).

This clonotype was recorded many times. V is TRBV7-8 and J is TRBJ2-3; D is perhaps TRBD2 (6 bases). V shed 3 bases and J shed 6 bases, with 10 bases lying between them. CDR3 length equals 13 residues. In germline, CDR1 is SGHVS, CDR2 FQNEAQ. Written as DNA, the CDR3 is TGTGCCAGCAGCTTCGGGGGAAGGGATACGCAGTATTTT. It specifies CASSFGGRDTQYF.

There are many counts of this clonotype. This chain uses TRBV5-1 with TRBJ2-1, with TRBD2 identical over 8 bases. The CDR3 covers 14 residues. Trimming took 2 bases from V and 6 from J; bases not matched to a gene: 4. Germline values: CDR1 SGHRS, CDR2 YFSETQ. In DNA form, the CDR3 reads TGCGCCAGCAGCTTTTCGGCGGGGGGCAATGAGCAGTTCTTC. Protein product: CASSFSAGGNEQFF.

This clonotype was counted many times. This chain joins TRBV4-3 and TRBJ2-2; D remains unclear. V was clipped by 5 bases and J by 6 bases, with 13 bases between them. CDR3 length equals 14 residues. CDR1 is LGHNA and CDR2 is YSLEER in the germline V gene. CDR3 residues: CASSRALWAGELFF. In DNA form, the CDR3 reads TGCGCCAGCAGCAGGGCCCTATGGGCCGGGGAGCTGTTTTTT.

This clonotype was seen many times. The chain joins TRBV30 to TRBJ1-2, with D unresolved. V lost 5 bases to trimming and J lost 1 base, with 8 bases between them. This CDR3 spans 12 amino acids. CDR1 GTSNPN and CDR2 SVGIG come from the germline V gene (reference sequence). CDR3 nucleotide sequence: TGTGCCTGGTGGGCGCATAACTATGGCTACACCTTC. It codes for CAWWAHNYGYTF.

This clonotype is labeled medium-sized. The rearrangement joins TRBV20-1 to TRBJ1-5; maybe TRBD1 (6 bases). Trimming removed 6 bases at V and 5 bases at J, with 11 bases between. Per germline, CDR1 DFQATT and CDR2 SNEGSKA (reference sequence). The CDR3 consists of 12 residues. CDR3 coding DNA: TGCAGTGCGACGGACAGCTATCAGCCCCAGCATTTT. This translates into CSATDSYQPQHF.

This clonotype was detected ten times or more. J is TRBJ2-5 and V is TRBV7-9; no clear D gene. Trimming removed 4 bases from V and 5 bases from J, with 14 bases in between. CDR1 is SEHNR and CDR2 is FQNEAQ in the germline V gene (reference sequence). This CDR3 is 14 amino acids long. The CDR3 protein is CASSSVGLGETQYF. The CDR3 DNA sequence: TGTGCCAGCAGCTCCGTCGGGTTAGGGGAGACCCAGTACTTC.

This clonotype was detected many times. This rearrangement joins TRBV9 to TRBJ2-3; the D is unclear. This CDR3 spans 12 amino acids. The germline V and J ends were trimmed by 0 bases and 5 bases, with 4 bases remaining between them. The germline CDR1 and CDR2 sequences are SGDLS and YYNGEE. CDR3 in DNA: TGTGCCAGCAGCGTAGTACGAGATACGCAGTATTTT. This gives the protein CASSVVRDTQYF.